This T cell receptor beta chain derives from a study of chemoradiotherapy in HPV16-positive cancers. Across the study: Functional T-cell assays on a couple of HPV16-positive patients' cells defined candidate HPV-specific clones and common TCR motifs. Study-level results: Non-HPV-specific T cells did not expand in tumors during treatment, whereas candidate HPV-specific clones and E7-related motifs did. HPV-specific T cells were functionally defined from only a couple of HPV16-positive patients.

With respect to this clone: Its specificity is unknown.

Measured with immunoSEQ multiplex PCR; TCRdb has only the in-frame clones, and not every one. In total, the table holds 74 clones. The CDR3 consists of 16 residues. Germline CDR1 is SGHAT and CDR2 is FQNNGV. V gave up 2 bases and J gave up 5 bases; unmatched junction bases: 5. Repeated repertoire sampling spanned the course of chemoradiotherapy. The clonotype was recovered from a human donor with HPV-associated anogenital cancer. The input for sequencing was tumor tissue, taken from a patient who underwent chemoradiotherapy. The chain is built from TRBV11-2 and TRBJ2-5; TRBD2 agrees at 13 bases. Here the CDR3 DNA reads TGTGCCAGCAGCTTAACCGGACTAGCGGGAGCGGAGACCCAGTACTTC. It specifies CASSLTGLAGAETQYF.